The T cell receptor (beta chain) described here comes from a study of CD8+ T cells in alopecia areata (dated by TCRdb to 2017 to 2018). For the wider study: The treated patients, all with moderate-to-severe alopecia areata, were enrolled in an open-label pilot trial of oral tofacitinib given at 5 to 10 mg twice daily. To study T cell clonal expansion in alopecia areata, the researchers applied high-throughput TCRbeta sequencing to both the C3H/HeJ mouse model and human patients. RNA was obtained with the PAXgene miRNA kit for fixed scalp, the miRNeasy kit for PBMCs, and the RNeasy kit for mouse skin. On the human side, TCRbeta sequencing was run on scalp tissue and on sorted CD4+ and CD8+ peripheral blood T cells from healthy controls and from alopecia areata patients with either patchy or totalis/universalis disease. Tofacitinib was administered for 6 to 18 months, and 6 months of follow-up off drug were then conducted to assess delayed response and recurrence. Scalp clonality was compared among normal scalp (n=4), patchy alopecia areata scalp (n=8), and alopecia totalis/universalis scalp (n=8). Biopsies were taken from tofacitinib-treated patients at baseline and at 4 and 24 weeks of treatment, and a later scalp biopsy was taken in several of the tofacitinib-treated patients. TCRbeta CDR3 regions were amplified by immunoSEQ multiplex PCR with 35 Vbeta forward and 13 Jbeta reverse primers.

Beyond this particular receptor, the publication reports: Shared TCR sequences between patients were less evident than in mice, which may be partly attributable to HLA diversity in the patient population. Unlike mouse skin, where gammadelta T cells dominate, normal human skin contains resident alphabeta T cells that get sequenced too, which complicates analysis of the scalp TCR repertoire. Compared with normal scalp, lesional scalp had higher clonality and more expanded CD8+ clones, particularly in alopecia totalis/universalis, a pattern that suggests antigenic drive.

Libraries were constructed by the immunoSEQ multiplex PCR assay. RNA was extracted from all samples and reverse transcribed into cDNA, which served as template for TCR sequencing. SuperScript III was used for first-strand cDNA synthesis, primed with a 2:1 mix of oligo-dT and random hexamers. A synthetic immune receptor repertoire was used to assess amplification bias, and residual bias was removed computationally. Per the authors' processing: Raw reads were preprocessed to remove errors, and CDR3 was defined according to IMGT conventions as the region from the conserved cysteine to phenylalanine. Clonality was computed by normalizing Shannon entropy by log2 of the number of productive unique TCRs and subtracting the result from 1. CD4 or CD8 identity of scalp clones was inferred by cross-referencing scalp TCRbeta sequences with sorted blood CD4 and CD8 repertoires. This immuneACCESS table, as held by TCRdb, lists in-frame sequences with V and J called but not all clones. Of the missing ones, under half trace to an unresolved V gene in checked studies; the others have no known cause. That table is the source of V, J and clone size, and D and trimming were worked out from the DNA. The sample table holds 90,000 to 150,000 clones, of which 35% to 45% were seen once. The top ten constitute 3% to 3.5% of the sample.

CDR1 and CDR2 (MGHRA, YSYEKL) derive from the germline V gene. The CDR3 has 16 amino acids, counting the end cysteine and phenylalanine. Only the CDR3 portion is preserved as DNA: 48 bases, with reading frame beginning at the first base. Relative to germline, V is missing 4 bases and J is missing 5 bases, with 11 bases of the junction outside any gene match. Notes on this clone: Its antigen is unknown. No much larger clone exists at a distance of one base, and base qualities are not known.

From alopecia areata patients, peripheral blood was collected along with lesional scalp punch biopsies. PBMCs were isolated by density centrifugation and stained for CD3, CD4 and CD8, after which CD4+ and CD8+ T cells were sorted on a FACSAria. The sequenced sample was CD4+ T cells sorted from blood. The sequence joins TRBV4-1 to TRBJ2-3; 8 central nucleotides agree with TRBD1. The sequence came from a human donor with alopecia areata. This receptor carries the CDR3 CASSPRQGTGGDTQYF. The DNA sequence is as follows: TGCGCCAGCAGCCCCCGGCAAGGGACAGGTGGAGATACGCAGTATTTT.